The 29 T cell receptor beta chains reported below all come from one sample, sequenced in a study of shared clonotypes between healthy human individuals (dated by TCRdb to the early 2020s). Library preparation used the immunoSEQ multiplex PCR assay. TCRdb mirrors the immuneACCESS table, restricted to in-frame sequences. Some clones are absent from its copies; in checked studies, under half trace to an unresolved V gene, and the reason for the others is unknown. For this sample the table gives roughly 570,000 clones, of which 95% to 98% were detected only once. The top ten constitute 0.3% of the sample. CD8 naive samples were CD45RO-negative cells positively selected for CCR7, giving a CD45RA+CCR7+ population that excluded TemRA cells. Specimen: naive CD8+ T cells sorted from blood. This sample's cell subset or site label indicates: CD45RA+CCR7+. Every receptor here comes from a young man in good health.

This chain links TRBV4-3 with TRBJ1-3; tentative D call: TRBD1 (5 bases). V lost 0 bases and J lost 3, with 18 bases in between. There are 18 residues in the CDR3. Germline V gives CDR1 LGHNA, CDR2 YSLEER. CDR3 DNA: TGCGCCAGCAGCCAAGATCTAATAATACAGGACAATGGAAACACCATATATTTT. Protein product: CASSQDLIIQDNGNTIYF.

This chain uses TRBV11-2 with TRBJ2-2, with 10 nucleotides matching TRBD2. V lost 5 bases to trimming and J lost 5 bases; unmatched junction nucleotides: 8. Germline CDR1 is SGHAT and CDR2 is FQNNGV. CDR3 size: 16 residues. This CDR3 is CASSGSGRAGTGELFF. The CDR3 DNA reads as TGTGCCAGCAGCGGGAGCGGGAGGGCCGGGACCGGGGAGCTGTTTTTT.

The rearrangement joins TRBV25-1 to TRBJ2-7; TRBD1 is a possible D gene (6 bases). The CDR3 has 12 residues. The germline CDR1 and CDR2 sequences are MGHDK and SYGVNS. Deletions cut 2 bases from V and 4 bases from J, with 6 bases between. CDR3 protein: CASSEGQYEQYF. The CDR3 bases are TGTGCCAGCAGTGAAGGACAGTACGAGCAGTACTTC.

The chain employs TRBV29-1 and TRBJ2-7; weak D call: TRBD1 (6 bases). The CDR3 loop spans 12 amino acids. The germline V and J ends were trimmed by 6 bases and 5 bases, with 14 bases remaining between them. The germline V gene encodes CDR1 SQVTM and CDR2 ANQGSEA. In DNA form, the CDR3 reads TGCAGCGTAGAGGGACAATACGACGAGCAGTACTTC. Its translation is CSVEGQYDEQYF.

The J gene is TRBJ2-7, the V gene TRBV7-9; D is possibly TRBD2 (5 bases). Germline CDR1 is SEHNR and CDR2 is FQNEAQ (reference sequence). The CDR3 runs to 13 residues. The CDR3 DNA reads as TGTGCTTCGAGAGGGCCCACCTCCTACGAGCAGTACTTC. Residues: CASRGPTSYEQYF.

J is TRBJ1-2 and V is TRBV7-9; 8 bases match TRBD1. The CDR3 spans 13 residues. The V and J ends lost 4 bases and 8 bases, in that order; junction bases with no gene match: 6. Germline V CDR1 and CDR2: SEHNR, FQNEAQ (reference sequence). The CDR3 sequence is CASSSGGNRGYTF. Here the CDR3 DNA reads TGTGCCAGCAGCTCAGGGGGCAACCGCGGCTACACCTTC.

The chain links TRBV7-9 to TRBJ2-1, with 9 bases aligning to TRBD1. Germline CDR1 SEHNR, CDR2 FQNEAQ (reference sequence). The CDR3 consists of 15 residues. V gave up 4 bases and J gave up 9 bases; unmatched junction bases: 10. For the CDR3, the DNA is TGTGCCAGCAGCTCTTGGACAGGGGTACTCGGTGAGCAGTTCTTC. Translated, it gives CASSSWTGVLGEQFF.

This rearrangement joins TRBV5-6 to TRBJ2-7, with D perhaps matching TRBD2 (6 bases). CDR3 size: 17 residues. Per germline, CDR1 SGHDT and CDR2 YYEEEE. With 5 bases removed from V and 1 base from J, the gap between germline ends came to 22 bases. The CDR3 loop reads CASSSPWREEQSYEQYF. The CDR3 coding sequence is TGTGCCAGCAGTTCCCCCTGGCGGGAAGAACAGTCCTACGAGCAGTACTTC.

This rearrangement joins TRBV7-9 to TRBJ2-2, with a weak D call TRBD2 (6 bases). Germline CDR1 and CDR2: SEHNR and FQNEAQ (reference sequence). The CDR3 consists of 12 residues. V was shortened by 5 bases and J by 10 bases, with 11 bases between the two germline ends. The CDR3 coding sequence is TGTGCCAGCAGCCCCGGGGGAGCGGAGCTGTTTTTT. Its translation: CASSPGGAELFF.

This rearrangement joins TRBV6-1 to TRBJ2-4; D is unresolved. V lost 2 bases, J lost 7 bases, and 12 bases lay in between. Germline loops: CDR1 MNHNS, CDR2 SASEGT. The CDR3 has 14 residues. CDR3 loop: CASSEFGSFNIQYF. In nucleotides, the CDR3 is TGTGCCAGCAGTGAATTCGGTAGCTTTAACATTCAGTACTTC.

The chain joins TRBV28 to TRBJ2-3; 10 nucleotides match TRBD2. CDR3 length: 20 residues. After removal of 7 bases from V and 2 bases from J, the junction contained 21 bases not matched to a gene. Per germline, CDR1 MDHEN and CDR2 SYDVKM. The CDR3 loop reads CASTAPGLAGGLYNTDTQYF. DNA for the CDR3: TGTGCCAGCACCGCCCCTGGATTAGCGGGAGGCCTTTATAACACAGATACGCAGTATTTT.

This chain connects TRBV27 to TRBJ2-5; TRBD2 aligns across 9 bases. This CDR3 spans 15 amino acids. Per germline, CDR1 MNHEY and CDR2 SMNVEV (reference sequence). V was clipped by 2 bases and J by 1 base; unmatched bases: 2. The CDR3 nucleotides read TGTGCCAGCAGTTTAAGTAGCGGGGGCCAAGAGACCCAGTACTTC. Translating gives CASSLSSGGQETQYF.

In its sample, this clone was seen once. J is TRBJ2-5 and V is TRBV15; 8 bases fit TRBD1. The junction had 8 bases not matched to a gene; V was cut back by 0 bases and J by 5 bases. The germline V gene has CDR1 LNHNV and CDR2 YYDKDF (reference sequence). The CDR3 spans 16 residues. This chain's CDR3 is CATSRDRTGGPETQYF. The CDR3 bases are TGTGCCACCAGCAGAGATCGCACAGGGGGGCCGGAGACCCAGTACTTC.

The chain carries TRBV7-6 and TRBJ2-2; the match to TRBD2 covers 10 bases. Germline CDR1 is SGHVS and CDR2 is FNYEAQ. The CDR3 sequence is 16 residues long. The junction had 4 bases not matched to a gene; V was cut back by 5 bases and J by 1 base. CDR3 nucleotides: TGTGCCAGCAGCCCACGGACTAGCGGGAACACCGGGGAGCTGTTTTTT. It encodes CASSPRTSGNTGELFF.

The gene calls are TRBV13 and TRBJ2-7; D not resolved. CDR1 is PRHDT, CDR2 FYEKMQ, per germline (reference sequence). The CDR3 has 12 amino acids. V lost 0 bases and J 5 bases, leaving 5 bases between the germline ends. The CDR3 DNA reads TGTGCCAGCAGCTTAGGCCTGAACGAGCAGTACTTC. Its translation: CASSLGLNEQYF.

This chain joins TRBV4-3 and TRBJ1-2; TRBD1 is a possible D gene (5 bases). Deletions cut 1 base from V and 4 bases from J, with 13 bases between. CDR1 LGHNA and CDR2 YSLEER come from the germline V gene. The CDR3 length is 15 residues. CDR3 nucleotide sequence: TGCGCCAGCAGCCAAGGGGTTTCAGGGAGCTATGGCTACACCTTC. It encodes CASSQGVSGSYGYTF.

V is TRBV7-6 and J is TRBJ2-2; TRBD1 might be the D (5 bases). Trimming shortened V by 1 base and J by 1 base, and 16 bases separated the two germline ends. CDR1 SGHVS and CDR2 FNYEAQ come from the germline V gene. The CDR3 contains 18 residues. The CDR3 DNA follows: TGTGCCAGCAGCTTAGTATCAGGGCAAAAAAAGAACACCGGGGAGCTGTTTTTT. Protein: CASSLVSGQKKNTGELFF. The full variable domain, its missing parts supplied by reference TRBV7-6 and TRBJ2-2, is GAGVSQSPRYKVTKRGQDVALRCDPISGHVSLYWYRQALGQGPEFLTYFNYEAQQDKSGLPNDRFSAERPEGSISTLTIQRTEQRDSAMYRCASSLVSGQKKNTGELFFGEGSRLTVL.

The chain links TRBV21-1 to TRBJ2-4; TRBD1 reflects the table's D call only, with no check against the DNA. TRBV21-1 is labeled a pseudogene. This CDR3 is built from 14 residues. The CDR3 reads CASNRKTGFHIQYF. The CDR3, as DNA: TGTGCCAGCAACCGAAAGACAGGGTTCCACATTCAGTACTTC.

The chain employs TRBV7-3 and TRBJ2-5; D is undetermined. The CDR3 sequence is 15 residues long. Between the trimmed V and J ends, which lost 0 bases and 1 base, there was a span of 9 bases. CDR1 is SGHTA and CDR2 is FQGTGA in the germline V gene. CDR3 coding DNA: TGTGCCAGCAGCTTAACGGGCCTAGGCCAAGAGACCCAGTACTTC. This codes for CASSLTGLGQETQYF.

J is TRBJ1-1 and V is TRBV2; D remains unclear. The CDR3 runs to 13 residues. The V gene's germline CDR1 is SNHLY and CDR2 FYNNEI. With 1 base removed from V and 2 bases from J, the gap between germline ends came to 5 bases. CDR3 DNA sequence: TGTGCCAGCAGTGAAGGGCCTAACACTGAAGCTTTCTTT. Residues: CASSEGPNTEAFF.

The chain combines TRBV7-9 with TRBJ2-7; 9 bases fit TRBD1. This CDR3 contains 15 residues. Looked up from germline, CDR1 is SEHNR and CDR2 is FQNEAQ (reference sequence). The ends lost 3 bases at V and 5 bases at J; junction bases unmatched: 8. The DNA of the CDR3 is TGTGCCAGCAGCTTTATGCCGGGACAGGGCGACGAGCAGTACTTC. This sequence encodes CASSFMPGQGDEQYF.

This clone was detected only once. This sample also contains other DNA sequences that code for the same CDR3. The V call is TRBV6-6, the J call TRBJ2-7, with D possibly TRBD1 on 6 matching bases. Germline V gives CDR1 MNHNY, CDR2 SVGAGI (reference sequence). This CDR3 is built from 13 residues. Trimming pared 6 bases from V and 0 bases from J, leaving 9 bases between. In nucleotides, the CDR3 is TGTGCCAGCAGCTTAGGGGGCTCCTACGAGCAGTACTTC. It translates to CASSLGGSYEQYF.

This sequence joins TRBV14 and TRBJ2-3; TRBD2 aligns across 16 bases. In germline, CDR1 is SGHDN, CDR2 FVKESK. Germline trimming cut 4 bases from V and 2 bases from J; bases unmatched to any gene: 9. The CDR3 loop spans 19 amino acids. CDR3 nucleotide sequence: TGTGCCAGCAGCCTGGGACTAGCGGGAGGGCTCCCCTACACAGATACGCAGTATTTT. It translates to CASSLGLAGGLPYTDTQYF.

The V gene is TRBV7-2, the J gene TRBJ2-3, with 9 bases identical to TRBD1. Germline trimming cut 5 bases from V and 0 bases from J; bases unmatched to any gene: 3. The V gene's germline CDR1 is SGHTA and CDR2 FQGNSA. This CDR3 contains 15 residues. The CDR3 is CASSHGTGSTDTQYF. CDR3 in DNA: TGTGCCAGCAGCCACGGGACAGGGAGCACAGATACGCAGTATTTT.

The chain combines TRBV10-2 with TRBJ2-7; D is perhaps TRBD1 (5 bases). Germline loops: CDR1 WSHSY, CDR2 SAAADI. V gave up 3 bases and J gave up 3 bases, with 15 bases separating them. The CDR3 runs 15 residues. The CDR3 DNA follows: TGCGCCAGCAGTGACTCAGGGTCAGCGTTCTACGAGCAGTACTTC. It translates to CASSDSGSAFYEQYF.

V and J are TRBV27 and TRBJ1-5, with D possibly TRBD1 on 5 matching bases. Germline V gives CDR1 MNHEY, CDR2 SMNVEV (reference sequence). CDR3 length: 16 amino acids. Trimming removed 3 bases at V and 2 bases at J, with 14 bases between. The CDR3 here is CASSFGAGLGNQPQHF. Here the CDR3 DNA reads TGTGCCAGCAGTTTTGGGGCGGGACTTGGCAATCAGCCCCAGCATTTT.

V usage is TRBV5-1 and J usage is TRBJ2-1; D could derive from TRBD1 or TRBD2 (6 bases each). Between the trimmed V and J ends, which lost 3 bases and 6 bases, there was a span of 19 bases. The CDR3 has 16 residues. Germline assignment: CDR1 SGHRS and CDR2 YFSETQ. The CDR3 spells CASSSLLAQGGNEQFF. The DNA of the CDR3 is TGCGCCAGCAGCTCCTTACTAGCACAAGGGGGCAATGAGCAGTTCTTC.

The chain links TRBV28 to TRBJ2-7, with D perhaps TRBD2 (5 bases). The germline V and J ends were trimmed by 8 bases and 3 bases, with 14 bases remaining between them. Per the germline V gene, CDR1 is MDHEN and CDR2 is SYDVKM. This CDR3 has 13 amino acids. The CDR3 spells CASHRVSGYEQYF. The DNA of the CDR3 is TGTGCCAGCCACCGGGTAAGCGGCTACGAGCAGTACTTC.

This sequence joins TRBV5-6 and TRBJ2-7; D remains unclear. There are 14 residues in the CDR3. The V gene's germline CDR1 is SGHDT and CDR2 YYEEEE. The germline V and J ends were trimmed by 0 bases and 3 bases, with 10 bases remaining between them. The CDR3 coding sequence is TGTGCCAGCAGCTTGGTCAACAGCTTCTACGAGCAGTACTTC. Translation: CASSLVNSFYEQYF.